These 27 T cell receptor beta chains originate from one sample sequenced in a study of shared clonotypes between healthy human individuals. Data came from immunoSEQ multiplex PCR; TCRdb stores just in-frame clones and leaves some out. Of roughly 380,000 clones in the sample, 90% to 98% were seen once. Material for sequencing was memory CD8+ T cells sorted from blood. Subset described: CD45RO+ cells pooled with CCR7-negative TemRA cells. The receptors derive from a man under 40 in good health.

V is TRBV6-6 and J is TRBJ2-3, with 11 positions matching TRBD2. Germline CDR1 and CDR2: MNHNY and SVGAGI (reference sequence). V shed 8 bases, J shed 3 bases, and the junction held 4 bases outside the gene matches. This CDR3 spans 14 amino acids. CDR3 residues: CASLSGRGTDTQYF. DNA for the CDR3: TGTGCCAGCCTTAGCGGGAGGGGGACAGATACGCAGTATTTT.

J is TRBJ1-1 and V is TRBV5-5, with unresolved D. In germline, CDR1 is SGHKS, CDR2 YYEKEE (reference sequence). V was pared by 0 bases and J by 11 bases, with 14 bases between. The CDR3 length is 13 residues. The CDR3 DNA follows: TGTGCCAGCAGCTTGGCCATGGGTCAGAGGGCTTTCTTT. Translating gives CASSLAMGQRAFF. The whole variable domain, remainder taken from reference TRBV5-5 and TRBJ1-1, is DAGVTQSPTHLIKTRGQQVTLRCSPISGHKSVSWYQQVLGQGPQFIFQYYEKEERGRGNFPDRFSARQFPNYSSELNVNALLLGDSALYLCASSLAMGQRAFFGQGTRLTVV.

This clone is a singleton in its sample. The chain links TRBV7-9 to TRBJ2-1, with unresolved D. CDR1 and CDR2 (germline): SEHNR, FQNEAQ (reference sequence). CDR3 length: 12 amino acids. The germline V and J ends were trimmed by 5 bases and 8 bases, with 10 bases remaining between them. CDR3: CASSRTAYEQFF. In DNA, the CDR3 is TGTGCCAGCAGCCGTACAGCGTATGAGCAGTTCTTC.

This clone has a single count. The chain carries TRBV9 and TRBJ1-2; D unresolved. CDR3 size: 13 residues. Trimming removed 0 bases from V and 3 bases from J, with 6 bases in between. CDR1 and CDR2 (germline): SGDLS, YYNGEE. In DNA, the CDR3 is TGTGCCAGCAGCGTAGTGACCGACTATGGCTACACCTTC. Translation gives CASSVVTDYGYTF.

This rearrangement joins TRBV11-2 to TRBJ1-2; no reliable D call. CDR3 length: 15 residues. Germline CDR1 reads SGHAT; CDR2 reads FQNNGV. Trimming shortened V by 0 bases and J by 1 base, and 9 bases separated the two germline ends. The CDR3 DNA is TGTGCCAGCAGCTTAGAGGTTGGACTTAACTATGGCTACACCTTC. It specifies CASSLEVGLNYGYTF.

The count of this clone is one. V is TRBV30 and J is TRBJ2-7; tentatively, D is TRBD2 (5 bases). V dropped 2 bases and J dropped 4 bases, with 12 bases sitting between them. The CDR3 totals 13 residues. Germline V gene data show CDR1 as GTSNPN and CDR2 as SVGIG (reference sequence). This CDR3 reads CAWSQALVYEQYF. The CDR3 coding sequence is TGTGCCTGGAGTCAGGCACTAGTTTACGAGCAGTACTTC.

The J gene is TRBJ2-3, the V gene TRBV18; no definite D call. With 3 bases removed from V and 0 bases from J, the gap between germline ends came to 13 bases. CDR1 and CDR2 from the germline V gene are KGHSH and LQKENI. The CDR3 contains 16 residues. The CDR3, as DNA: TGTGCCAGCTCACCGAAGAAGAGATCTAGCACAGATACGCAGTATTTT. Its protein is CASSPKKRSSTDTQYF.

The chain carries TRBV27 and TRBJ2-3; 14 nucleotides agree with TRBD2. Looked up from germline, CDR1 is MNHEY and CDR2 is SMNVEV (reference sequence). The CDR3 sequence is 15 residues long. V dropped 5 bases and J dropped 4; count of bases not matched to a gene: 2. CDR3 sequence: CASSRLAGGADTQYF. The CDR3 nucleotides are TGTGCCAGCAGTCGACTAGCGGGAGGGGCAGATACGCAGTATTTT.

The V call is TRBV6-1, the J call TRBJ1-4; D unresolved. There are 18 residues in the CDR3. CDR1 is MNHNS, CDR2 SASEGT, per germline. The V and J ends lost 1 base and 0 bases respectively, with 15 bases between them. As DNA, the CDR3 is TGTGCCAGCAGTGAAGGTATCGGCATTTTTGCAACTAATGAAAAACTGTTTTTT. This translates into CASSEGIGIFATNEKLFF.

V and J are TRBV5-1 and TRBJ2-3; tentative D call: TRBD2 (6 bases). From germline, CDR1 is SGHRS and CDR2 YFSETQ. V was trimmed by 5 bases and J by 6 bases, leaving 19 bases between them. The CDR3 runs 15 residues. The CDR3 is CASRGGDPHGDTQYF. CDR3 DNA: TGCGCCAGCAGGGGCGGGGACCCTCATGGGGATACGCAGTATTTT.

This rearrangement joins TRBV6-1 to TRBJ2-4; D is unresolved. This CDR3 has 13 amino acids. Per germline, CDR1 MNHNS and CDR2 SASEGT. V shed 8 bases and J shed 2 bases, with 10 bases lying between them. The CDR3 DNA sequence: TGTGCCAGCCTAGGATGGACCAAAAACATTCAGTACTTC. Protein product: CASLGWTKNIQYF.

V and J are TRBV18 and TRBJ1-1, with D tentatively TRBD1 (6 bases). The CDR3 has 13 amino acids. Trimming stripped 6 bases from V and 4 bases from J, with 12 bases between. From germline, CDR1 is KGHSH and CDR2 LQKENI. For the CDR3, the DNA is TGTGCCAGCTCTCGCGGACAGTCCACTGAAGCTTTCTTT. Encoded protein: CASSRGQSTEAFF.

V gene TRBV28 combines with J gene TRBJ2-2; D may be TRBD2 (5 bases). V lost 5 bases to trimming and J lost 4 bases, with 8 bases between them. Germline V gene sequence: CDR1 MDHEN, CDR2 SYDVKM. CDR3 length equals 13 residues. The CDR3 is CASSATSTGELFF. CDR3 coding DNA: TGTGCCAGCAGTGCAACTAGCACCGGGGAGCTGTTTTTT.

The chain joins TRBV5-1 to TRBJ2-6; D is tentatively TRBD1 or TRBD2 (5 bases each). The CDR3 is 16 amino acids. CDR1 is SGHRS, CDR2 YFSETQ, per germline. The ends were cut back, 6 bases at V and 3 bases at J, with 16 bases in the middle. CDR3 region: CASTLGPPRGANVLTF. The CDR3 nucleotides are TGCGCCAGCACCCTGGGACCGCCACGTGGGGCCAACGTCCTGACTTTC. The whole variable domain, remainder taken from reference TRBV5-1 and TRBJ2-6, is KAGVTQTPRYLIKTRGQQVTLSCSPISGHRSVSWYQQTPGQGLQFLFEYFSETQRNKGNFPGRFSGRQFSNSRSEMNVSTLELGDSALYLCASTLGPPRGANVLTFGAGSRLTVL.

This chain joins TRBV18 and TRBJ1-5, with TRBD1 identical over 7 bases. CDR3 length: 14 residues. V gave up 5 bases and J gave up 5 bases; unmatched junction bases: 6. Germline V gives CDR1 KGHSH, CDR2 LQKENI. CDR3 DNA: TGTGCCAGCTCAATACAGGGGCGGGATCAGCCCCAGCATTTT. Translated, it gives CASSIQGRDQPQHF.

The genes are TRBV7-9 and TRBJ2-7, with D tentatively TRBD1 (6 bases). With 5 bases removed from V and 7 bases from J, the gap between germline ends came to 18 bases. Germline CDR1 SEHNR, CDR2 FQNEAQ (reference sequence). The CDR3 totals 14 residues. The CDR3 reads CASSHPGQPREQYF. DNA of the CDR3: TGTGCCAGCAGCCACCCCGGACAGCCTCGGGAGCAGTACTTC.

To note about this clone: The same CDR3 is also encoded by other DNA sequences in this sample. The CDR3 protein is CAWGQRNTIYF. CDR3 bases: TGTGCCTGGGGCCAGAGAAACACCATATATTTT. V gene TRBV30 combines with J gene TRBJ1-3; D gene uncertain. V lost 5 bases and J 5 bases, leaving 7 bases between the germline ends. The CDR3 has 11 residues. The V gene's germline CDR1 is GTSNPN and CDR2 SVGIG (reference sequence).

The chain uses TRBV11-2 and TRBJ2-5; D gene ambiguous. Germline CDR1 is SGHAT and CDR2 is FQNNGV. V was trimmed by 1 base and J by 7 bases, leaving 7 bases between them. The CDR3 runs 12 residues. The CDR3: CASSLGVGTQYF. The CDR3, as DNA: TGTGCCAGCAGCTTAGGGGTGGGGACCCAGTACTTC.

The V call is TRBV2, the J call TRBJ2-3, with a tentative D call TRBD2 (6 bases). This CDR3 is 15 amino acids long. Germline-derived CDR1 and CDR2 are SNHLY and FYNNEI. The V gene lost 4 bases and the J gene lost 2 bases, with 13 bases spanning the gap. DNA of the CDR3: TGTGCCAGCAGTGCTCGGACTACTTTCACAGATACGCAGTATTTT. Its protein product is CASSARTTFTDTQYF.

The V call is TRBV5-1, the J call TRBJ2-3; D perhaps matches TRBD2 (6 bases). Trimming took 0 bases from V and 5 from J, leaving 13 bases between them. Looked up from germline, CDR1 is SGHRS and CDR2 is YFSETQ. The CDR3 runs to 15 residues. Here the CDR3 reads CASSLGAAGRDTQYF. For the CDR3, the DNA is TGCGCCAGCAGCTTGGGGGCGGCCGGGAGAGATACGCAGTATTTT.

The rearrangement links TRBV27 to TRBJ1-4, with TRBD1 identical over 9 bases. Germline CDR1 reads MNHEY; CDR2 reads SMNVEV (reference sequence). CDR3 length equals 14 residues. V trimming: 3 bases; J trimming: 7 bases; junction bases outside the gene matches: 3. In DNA form, the CDR3 reads TGTGCCAGCAGTTTCCGGGACAGGGCTGAAAAACTGTTTTTT. This sequence encodes CASSFRDRAEKLFF.

In its sample, this clone was seen a few times. This chain links TRBV25-1 with TRBJ1-1; TRBD1 agrees at 8 bases. Trimming removed 4 bases from V and 0 bases from J; junction bases left unmatched: 4. Germline CDR1 MGHDK, CDR2 SYGVNS. This CDR3 has 15 amino acids. This CDR3 reads CASSGGTGVNTEAFF. Written as DNA, the CDR3 is TGTGCCAGCAGTGGTGGGACAGGTGTGAACACTGAAGCTTTCTTT.

V usage is TRBV5-1 and J usage is TRBJ2-5, with a tentative D call TRBD2 (6 bases). Trimming took 5 bases from V and 7 from J, leaving 15 bases between them. Germline assignment: CDR1 SGHRS and CDR2 YFSETQ. The CDR3 spans 13 residues. CDR3 nucleotides: TGCGCCAGCAGTGGTTCGGGAGAGGGGACCCAGTACTTC. Translation gives CASSGSGEGTQYF.

This chain connects TRBV28 to TRBJ2-3; 16 nucleotides align to TRBD2. Germline-derived CDR1 and CDR2 are MDHEN and SYDVKM. The trim removed 5 bases at V and 6 bases at J, leaving 14 bases unmatched. The CDR3 runs to 19 residues. CDR3 region: CASSMAGTSGRASADTQYF. CDR3 DNA: TGTGCCAGCAGTATGGCCGGGACTAGCGGGAGGGCCTCTGCGGATACGCAGTATTTT.

V usage is TRBV28 and J usage is TRBJ2-7, with 8 nucleotides matching TRBD1. Germline values: CDR1 MDHEN, CDR2 SYDVKM. The CDR3 totals 15 residues. J was trimmed by 4 bases and V by 3 bases; bases with no gene match: 8. The CDR3 DNA reads as TGTGCCAGCAGTTTCCGGGCAGGGGGCGCGTACGAGCAGTACTTC. This sequence encodes CASSFRAGGAYEQYF.

This chain links TRBV5-4 with TRBJ2-5; 11 positions match TRBD1. CDR1 and CDR2 from the germline V gene are SGHNT and YYREEE (reference sequence). The CDR3 loop spans 14 amino acids. The V segment lost 7 bases and the J segment 2 bases; nucleotides outside the gene matches: 4. The CDR3 DNA sequence: TGTGCCAGCTCGGGACAGGGGGAACAAGAGACCCAGTACTTC. Its translation: CASSGQGEQETQYF.

The chain uses TRBV30 and TRBJ1-1; D is ambiguous. The CDR3 is 13 amino acids. Trimming shortened V by 0 bases and J by 0 bases, and 5 bases separated the two germline ends. Germline loops: CDR1 GTSNPN, CDR2 SVGIG (reference sequence). This CDR3 is CAWSVTMNTEAFF. Here the CDR3 DNA reads TGTGCCTGGAGTGTCACCATGAACACTGAAGCTTTCTTT.